These 30 T cell receptor beta chains share one sample of origin, sequenced in a study of blood T cell repertoires in COVID-19. Produced via immunoSEQ multiplex PCR; TCRdb's table is partial and in-frame only. The sample consists of roughly 63,000 clones, just under 90% of them appearing once. The sample taken for sequencing was peripheral blood. The receptors come from a man in his sixties with acute or convalescent COVID-19.

The gene calls are TRBV19 and TRBJ2-2; weak D call: TRBD1 (7 bases). This CDR3 spans 15 amino acids. In germline, CDR1 is LNHDA, CDR2 SQIVND (reference sequence). V shed 7 bases and J shed 0 bases, with 12 bases lying between them. The chain's CDR3 is CASTGGTANTGELFF. The CDR3 DNA sequence: TGTGCCAGTACAGGGGGGACAGCGAACACCGGGGAGCTGTTTTTT.

CDR3 nucleotide sequence: TGCAGCGCTACAGGGGGTCAGGTCGCTGAAGCTTTCTTT. Its translation is CSATGGQVAEAFF. The chain has TRBV29-1 and TRBJ1-1; 8 positions match TRBD1. This CDR3 is 13 amino acids long. V lost 7 bases to trimming and J lost 6 bases; unmatched junction nucleotides: 10. CDR1 is SQVTM and CDR2 is ANQGSEA in the germline V gene.

As regards this clone: This same CDR3 is encoded by further DNA sequences in the sample. The rearrangement joins TRBV5-6 to TRBJ1-5; maybe TRBD1 (6 bases). CDR1 is SGHDT and CDR2 is YYEEEE in the germline V gene. This CDR3 contains 14 residues. The V and J ends lost 4 bases and 6 bases respectively, with 14 bases between them. CDR3 protein: CASSLGGRGQPQHF. In DNA form, the CDR3 reads TGTGCCAGCAGCCTCGGGGGGCGAGGTCAGCCCCAGCATTTT.

This rearrangement joins TRBV30 to TRBJ2-7; 10 bases fit TRBD1. The CDR3 totals 15 residues. Germline CDR1 is GTSNPN and CDR2 is SVGIG (reference sequence). J was trimmed by 5 bases and V by 5 bases; bases with no gene match: 12. The chain's CDR3 is CAWDTLGGQGDEQYF. The DNA of the CDR3 is TGTGCCTGGGACACCCTAGGTGGACAGGGGGACGAGCAGTACTTC.

The chain has TRBV5-6 and TRBJ1-1; D gene uncertain. CDR1 is SGHDT and CDR2 is YYEEEE in the germline V gene. The CDR3 covers 14 residues. V lost 4 bases, J lost 1 base, and 11 bases lay in between. CDR3 amino acids: CASSLLQENTEAFF. CDR3 nucleotide sequence: TGTGCCAGCAGCCTACTCCAGGAGAACACTGAAGCTTTCTTT.

This clone was recorded a few times. This chain links TRBV5-1 with TRBJ1-4; D is perhaps TRBD1 (5 bases). Germline CDR1 SGHRS, CDR2 YFSETQ. V gave up 0 bases and J gave up 0 bases, with 9 bases separating them. The length of the CDR3 is 16 residues. The CDR3 is CASSLGSTATNEKLFF. DNA for the CDR3: TGCGCCAGCAGCTTGGGCTCGACAGCAACTAATGAAAAACTGTTTTTT.

This chain joins TRBV4-2 and TRBJ1-4, with 9 bases matching TRBD1. The CDR3 is 16 amino acids. V lost 3 bases and J lost 4; bases outside the gene matches: 6. Germline V gene data show CDR1 as LGHNA and CDR2 as YNFKEQ. The CDR3 DNA sequence: TGTGCCAGCAGCCATGCACCGGGACAGGGTAATGAAAAACTGTTTTTT. It codes for CASSHAPGQGNEKLFF.

The chain uses TRBV28 and TRBJ1-6; a weak D match, TRBD1 (5 bases). Between the trimmed V and J ends, which lost 3 bases and 6 bases, there was a span of 12 bases. The V gene's germline CDR1 is MDHEN and CDR2 SYDVKM. There are 15 residues in the CDR3. CDR3 sequence: CASSLGGTGNSPLHF. For the CDR3, the DNA is TGTGCCAGCAGTTTGGGCGGGACGGGTAATTCACCCCTCCACTTT.

The chain combines TRBV5-1 with TRBJ2-7; 7 positions match TRBD1. The germline V gene has CDR1 SGHRS and CDR2 YFSETQ. The CDR3 covers 15 residues. Unmatched junction bases numbered 11, after V lost 4 bases and J lost 4 bases. CDR3 DNA: TGCGCCAGCAGCCCCTTACCGGGACAGTTTTACGAGCAGTACTTC. Translated, it gives CASSPLPGQFYEQYF.

The V and J genes are TRBV3-1 (or the pseudogene TRBV3-2) and TRBJ2-3; D gene ambiguous. The V gene lost 2 bases and the J gene lost 0 bases, with 9 bases spanning the gap. Germline values: CDR1 LGHDT, CDR2 YNNKEL (reference sequence). The CDR3 consists of 15 residues. The CDR3 protein is CASSQYWASTDTQYF. In nucleotides, the CDR3 is TGTGCCAGCAGCCAATATTGGGCCAGCACAGATACGCAGTATTTT.

This clone is a singleton in its sample. The rearrangement uses TRBV19 and TRBJ2-2; no reliable D call. The V gene lost 3 bases and the J gene lost 1 base, with 9 bases spanning the gap. From germline, CDR1 is LNHDA and CDR2 SQIVND (reference sequence). There are 15 residues in the CDR3. The CDR3 DNA sequence: TGTGCCAGTAGTATGAGGAGCAGGAACACCGGGGAGCTGTTTTTT. Amino acid sequence: CASSMRSRNTGELFF.

The chain employs TRBV19 and TRBJ2-1, with TRBD2 matching over 7 bases. The CDR3 totals 17 residues. Losses at the gene ends were 7 bases for V and 1 base for J; bases not matched to a gene: 13. Per the germline V gene, CDR1 is LNHDA and CDR2 is SQIVND (reference sequence). Written as DNA, the CDR3 is TGTGCCAGTACGGGACGCGGGAGTGCTGGTTCCTACAATGAGCAGTTCTTC. It specifies CASTGRGSAGSYNEQFF. The whole variable domain, filled in from reference TRBV19 and TRBJ2-1, reads DGGITQSPKYLFRKEGQNVTLSCEQNLNHDAMYWYRQDPGQGLRLIYYSQIVNDFQKGDIAEGYSVSREKKESFPLTVTSAQKNPTAFYLCASTGRGSAGSYNEQFFGPGTRLTVL.

The chain employs TRBV7-9 and TRBJ1-5, with TRBD1 as a possible D gene (6 bases). This CDR3 has 16 residues. The ends were cut back, 0 bases at V and 2 bases at J, with 11 bases in the middle. Germline lookup yields CDR1 SEHNR and CDR2 FQNEAQ (reference sequence). The CDR3 spells CASSLAGARGNQPQHF. The CDR3 bases are TGTGCCAGCAGCTTAGCGGGGGCGCGGGGCAATCAGCCCCAGCATTTT. Combining the CDR3 with reference TRBV7-9 and TRBJ1-5 gives the whole variable domain DTGVSQNPRHKITKRGQNVTFRCDPISEHNRLYWYRQTLGQGPEFLTYFQNEAQLEKSRLLSDRFSAERPKGSFSTLEIQRTEQGDSAMYLCASSLAGARGNQPQHFGDGTRLSIL.

The chain joins TRBV24-1 to TRBJ2-3; TRBD1 is a possible D gene (6 bases). There are 18 residues in the CDR3. Germline CDR1 is KGHDR and CDR2 is SFDVKD. Trimming stripped 4 bases from V and 2 bases from J, with 21 bases between. CDR3 amino acids: CATSDSTGPNGFTDTQYF. The CDR3 DNA follows: TGTGCCACCAGTGACTCCACAGGGCCCAATGGTTTCACAGATACGCAGTATTTT.

The chain carries TRBV19 and TRBJ1-4; 8 bases agree with TRBD1. Trimming at V came to 5 bases and at J to 2 bases, leaving 10 bases not matched to a gene. The germline V gene encodes CDR1 LNHDA and CDR2 SQIVND (reference sequence). The length of the CDR3 is 17 residues. CDR3 amino acids: CASSENPRGPTNEKLFF. The CDR3 bases are TGTGCCAGTAGTGAAAATCCCAGGGGGCCGACTAATGAAAAACTGTTTTTT.

The chain joins TRBV2 to TRBJ2-7; TRBD2 agrees at 14 bases. Looked up from germline, CDR1 is SNHLY and CDR2 is FYNNEI. Trimming removed 5 bases from V and 5 bases from J; junction bases left unmatched: 8. The CDR3 is 16 amino acids. CDR3 residues: CASSSRLAGGENEQYF. The DNA for the CDR3 is TGTGCCAGCAGTTCCCGACTAGCGGGAGGGGAAAACGAGCAGTACTTC.

This CDR3 is CASSWTGRTEAFF. As DNA, the CDR3 is TGCGCCAGCAGCTGGACAGGGCGCACTGAAGCTTTCTTT. V gene TRBV5-1 combines with J gene TRBJ1-1; 8 bases are shared with TRBD1. There are 13 residues in the CDR3. V shed 3 bases, J shed 4 bases, and the junction held 2 bases outside the gene matches. CDR1 is SGHRS and CDR2 is YFSETQ in the germline V gene.

The chain recombines TRBV3-1 (or the pseudogene TRBV3-2) with TRBJ1-5; D not resolved. The germline CDR1 and CDR2 sequences are LGHDT and YNNKEL (reference sequence). Between the trimmed V and J ends, which lost 2 bases and 0 bases, there was a span of 17 bases. This CDR3 contains 18 residues. The CDR3 bases are TGTGCCAGCAGCCAATCAAAGTTGGTACAGACTAGCAATCAGCCCCAGCATTTT. It yields the protein CASSQSKLVQTSNQPQHF.

The chain is built from TRBV4-3 and TRBJ2-1, with D possibly matching TRBD2 (5 bases). The CDR3 sequence is 15 residues long. Germline CDR1 is LGHNA and CDR2 is YSLEER. V lost 4 bases to trimming and J lost 0 bases, with 10 bases between them. In nucleotides, the CDR3 is TGCGCCAGCAGCCGCGGCCGGGGCTCCTACAATGAGCAGTTCTTC. Protein sequence: CASSRGRGSYNEQFF.

This clone was seen once. CDR3 bases: TGTGCCAGCAGCGCTCAACCAAACATCTACAATGAGCAGTTCTTC. It yields the protein CASSAQPNIYNEQFF. This chain connects TRBV9 to TRBJ2-1; no clear D. The CDR3 runs 15 residues. V was clipped by 3 bases and J by 3 bases, with 13 bases between them. The germline V gene encodes CDR1 SGDLS and CDR2 YYNGEE.

This chain links TRBV9 with TRBJ1-4, with D unresolved. V shed 5 bases and J shed 0 bases, with 14 bases lying between them. This CDR3 has 16 residues. Germline assignment: CDR1 SGDLS and CDR2 YYNGEE. The CDR3 region is CASSQAMRATNEKLFF. In DNA form, the CDR3 reads TGTGCCAGCAGTCAAGCTATGAGGGCAACTAATGAAAAACTGTTTTTT.

The chain employs TRBV28 and TRBJ2-3; D is perhaps TRBD2 (6 bases). The germline CDR1 and CDR2 sequences are MDHEN and SYDVKM. Trimming took off 3 bases at V and 9 bases at J, with 13 bases between the two ends. The CDR3 contains 13 residues. The CDR3 spells CASSFSTSRTQYF. The CDR3 bases are TGTGCCAGCAGTTTCTCGACTAGTCGCACGCAGTATTTT.

Only one count was recorded for this clone. The J gene is TRBJ2-6, the V gene TRBV5-6; D perhaps matches TRBD1 (6 bases). Germline CDR1 and CDR2: SGHDT and YYEEEE. The CDR3 has 13 amino acids. Trimming shortened V by 9 bases and J by 2 bases, and 9 bases separated the two germline ends. DNA for the CDR3: TGTGCCACGTGGACAGCTGGGGCCAACGTCCTGACTTTC. It encodes CATWTAGANVLTF. Using reference TRBV5-6 and TRBJ2-6 for the parts outside the CDR3, the full variable domain is DAGVTQSPTHLIKTRGQQVTLRCSPKSGHDTVSWYQQALGQGPQFIFQYYEEEERQRGNFPDRFSGHQFPNYSSELNVNALLLGDSALYLCATWTAGANVLTFGAGSRLTVL.

There are a few counts of this clone. The rearrangement links TRBV7-9 to TRBJ2-2; 9 nucleotides agree with TRBD1. CDR3 size: 16 residues. After removal of 4 bases from V and 4 bases from J, the junction contained 7 bases not matched to a gene. Germline assignment: CDR1 SEHNR and CDR2 FQNEAQ (reference sequence). CDR3 bases: TGTGCCAGCAGCTCCTCCGGGACAGGGCGCACCGGGGAGCTGTTTTTT. Protein: CASSSSGTGRTGELFF. Supplemented by reference TRBV7-9 and TRBJ2-2, the full variable domain reads DTGVSQNPRHKITKRGQNVTFRCDPISEHNRLYWYRQTLGQGPEFLTYFQNEAQLEKSRLLSDRFSAERPKGSFSTLEIQRTEQGDSAMYLCASSSSGTGRTGELFFGEGSRLTVL.

The V call is TRBV11-3, the J call TRBJ2-5, with TRBD2 matching 7 bases. The germline V gene encodes CDR1 SGHNT and CDR2 YENEEA. V dropped 5 bases and J dropped 2; count of bases not matched to a gene: 8. The CDR3 runs to 15 residues. CDR3 loop: CASSQGTSEQETQYF. The CDR3, as DNA: TGTGCCAGCAGCCAAGGAACTAGCGAGCAAGAGACCCAGTACTTC.

The rearrangement joins TRBV24-1 to TRBJ1-5; the match to TRBD1 covers 8 bases. Unmatched junction bases numbered 7, after V lost 9 bases and J lost 7 bases. This CDR3 is 13 amino acids long. Germline V gene data show CDR1 as KGHDR and CDR2 as SFDVKD. CDR3 sequence (DNA): TGTGCCACCCCCGACAGGGGAATCCAGCCCCAGCATTTT. Translated, it gives CATPDRGIQPQHF.

This chain uses TRBV18 with TRBJ1-2; D is perhaps TRBD1 (6 bases). Germline CDR1 is KGHSH and CDR2 is LQKENI. Trimming took off 0 bases at V and 0 bases at J, with 8 bases between the two ends. The CDR3 is made up of 15 amino acids. CDR3 nucleotides: TGTGCCAGCTCACCACCGGCAGGGGCTAACTATGGCTACACCTTC. Translating gives CASSPPAGANYGYTF.

This chain uses TRBV10-3 with TRBJ2-3; the D gene is possibly TRBD1 (6 bases). Germline-derived CDR1 and CDR2 are ENHRY and SYGVKD. CDR3 size: 14 residues. V was shortened by 6 bases and J by 3 bases, with 13 bases between the two germline ends. The CDR3 DNA is TGTGCCATCAGCGTAGCCGACAGGACAGATACGCAGTATTTT. Residues: CAISVADRTDTQYF.

J is TRBJ1-4 and V is TRBV5-6; no definite D call. V was shortened by 3 bases and J by 8 bases, with 11 bases between the two germline ends. The CDR3 loop spans 13 amino acids. Germline lookup yields CDR1 SGHDT and CDR2 YYEEEE. This chain's CDR3 is CASSSIRGEKLFF. CDR3 coding DNA: TGTGCCAGCAGCTCCATCCGGGGAGAAAAACTGTTTTTT.

The V and J genes are TRBV3-1 (or the pseudogene TRBV3-2) and TRBJ1-6, with TRBD1 as a possible D gene (5 bases). V lost 4 bases and J 0 bases, leaving 10 bases between the germline ends. The CDR3 loop spans 16 amino acids. The germline gives CDR1 LGHDT, CDR2 YNNKEL (reference sequence). CDR3 loop: CASSRQFSSYNSPLHF. CDR3 sequence (DNA): TGTGCCAGCAGCCGACAGTTTAGCTCCTATAATTCACCCCTCCACTTT.